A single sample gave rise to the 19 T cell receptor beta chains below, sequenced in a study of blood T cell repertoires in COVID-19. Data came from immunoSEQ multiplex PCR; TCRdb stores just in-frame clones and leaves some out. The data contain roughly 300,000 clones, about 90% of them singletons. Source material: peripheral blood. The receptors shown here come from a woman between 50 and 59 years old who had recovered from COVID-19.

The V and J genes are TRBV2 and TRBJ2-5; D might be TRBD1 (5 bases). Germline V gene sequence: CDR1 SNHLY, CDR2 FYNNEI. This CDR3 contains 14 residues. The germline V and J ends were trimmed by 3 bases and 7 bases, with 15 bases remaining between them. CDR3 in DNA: TGTGCCAGCAGTGAGGACACTGGAGTGGGGACCCAGTACTTC. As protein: CASSEDTGVGTQYF.

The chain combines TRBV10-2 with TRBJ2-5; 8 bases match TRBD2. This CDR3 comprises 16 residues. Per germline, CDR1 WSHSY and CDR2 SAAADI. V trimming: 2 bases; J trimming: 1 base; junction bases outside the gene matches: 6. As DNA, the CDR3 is TGCGCCAGCAGTGAGACACTAGCGGCCCGCCAAGAGACCCAGTACTTC. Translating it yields CASSETLAARQETQYF.

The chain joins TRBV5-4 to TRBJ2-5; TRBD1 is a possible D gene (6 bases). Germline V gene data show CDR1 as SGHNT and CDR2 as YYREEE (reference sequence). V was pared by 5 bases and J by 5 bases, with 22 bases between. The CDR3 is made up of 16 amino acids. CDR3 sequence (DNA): TGTGCCAGCAGTTTCACCGGGACATCTCCTACGGAGACCCAGTACTTC. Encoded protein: CASSFTGTSPTETQYF.

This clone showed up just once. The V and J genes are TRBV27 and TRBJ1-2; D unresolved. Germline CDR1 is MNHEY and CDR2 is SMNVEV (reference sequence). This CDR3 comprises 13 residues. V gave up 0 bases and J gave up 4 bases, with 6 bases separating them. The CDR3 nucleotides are TGTGCCAGCAGTTTATCGCGGGCCTATGGCTACACCTTC. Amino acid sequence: CASSLSRAYGYTF.

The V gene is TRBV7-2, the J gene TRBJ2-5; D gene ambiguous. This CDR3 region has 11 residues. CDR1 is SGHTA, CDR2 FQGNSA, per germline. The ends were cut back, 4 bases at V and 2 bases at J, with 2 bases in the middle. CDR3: CASSSQETQYF. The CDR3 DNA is TGTGCCAGCAGCTCACAAGAGACCCAGTACTTC.

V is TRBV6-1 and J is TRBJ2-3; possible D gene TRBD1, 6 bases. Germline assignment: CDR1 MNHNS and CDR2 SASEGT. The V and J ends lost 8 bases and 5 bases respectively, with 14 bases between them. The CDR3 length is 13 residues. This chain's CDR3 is CASQGGRGDTQYF. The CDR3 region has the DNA TGTGCCAGCCAGGGCGGCAGGGGAGATACGCAGTATTTT.

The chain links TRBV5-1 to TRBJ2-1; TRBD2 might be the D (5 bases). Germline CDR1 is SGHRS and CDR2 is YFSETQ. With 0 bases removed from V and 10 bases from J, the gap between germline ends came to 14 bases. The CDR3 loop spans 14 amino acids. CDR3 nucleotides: TGCGCCAGCAGCTTGGATGGCCCCCCGGGGGAGCAGTTCTTC. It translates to CASSLDGPPGEQFF.

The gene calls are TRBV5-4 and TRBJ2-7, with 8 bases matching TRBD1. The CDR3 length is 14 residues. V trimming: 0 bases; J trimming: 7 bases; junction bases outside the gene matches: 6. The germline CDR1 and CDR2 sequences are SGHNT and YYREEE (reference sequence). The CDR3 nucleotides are TGTGCCAGCAGCTTGGGGACAGGGTTAGGAGAGCAGTACTTC. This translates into CASSLGTGLGEQYF.

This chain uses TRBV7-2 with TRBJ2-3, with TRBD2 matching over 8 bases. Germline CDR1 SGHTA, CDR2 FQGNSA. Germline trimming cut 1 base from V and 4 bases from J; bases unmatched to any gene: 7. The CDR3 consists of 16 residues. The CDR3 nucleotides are TGTGCCAGCAGCTTAGTCACGGGAGCGGGGGCAGATACGCAGTATTTT. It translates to CASSLVTGAGADTQYF.

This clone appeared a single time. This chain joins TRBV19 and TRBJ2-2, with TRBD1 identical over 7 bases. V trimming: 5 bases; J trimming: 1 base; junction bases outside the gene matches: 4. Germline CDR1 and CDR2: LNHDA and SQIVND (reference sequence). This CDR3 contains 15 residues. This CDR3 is CASSARQGNTGELFF. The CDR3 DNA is TGTGCCAGTAGTGCCCGACAGGGGAACACCGGGGAGCTGTTTTTT.

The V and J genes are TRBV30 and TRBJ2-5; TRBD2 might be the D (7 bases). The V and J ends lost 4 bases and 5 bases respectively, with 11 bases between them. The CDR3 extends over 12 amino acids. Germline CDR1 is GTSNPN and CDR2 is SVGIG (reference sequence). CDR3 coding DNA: TGTGCCTGGAACGGGGGGCGGGAGACCCAGTACTTC. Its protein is CAWNGGRETQYF.

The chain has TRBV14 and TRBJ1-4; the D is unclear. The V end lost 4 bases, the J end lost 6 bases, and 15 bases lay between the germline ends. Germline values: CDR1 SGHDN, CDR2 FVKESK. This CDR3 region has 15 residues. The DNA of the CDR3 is TGTGCCAGCAGCCGTCTATCTGGTCAATATGAAAAACTGTTTTTT. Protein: CASSRLSGQYEKLFF.

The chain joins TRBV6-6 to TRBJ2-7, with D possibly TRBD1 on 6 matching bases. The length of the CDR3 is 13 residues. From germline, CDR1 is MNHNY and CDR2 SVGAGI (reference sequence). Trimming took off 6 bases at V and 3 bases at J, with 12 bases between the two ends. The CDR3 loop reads CASSQGLHYEQYF. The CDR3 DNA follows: TGTGCCAGCAGCCAGGGGCTGCACTACGAGCAGTACTTC.

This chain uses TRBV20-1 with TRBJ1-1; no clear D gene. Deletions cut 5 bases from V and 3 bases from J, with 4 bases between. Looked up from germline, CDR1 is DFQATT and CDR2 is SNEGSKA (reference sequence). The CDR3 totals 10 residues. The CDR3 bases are TGCAGTGCTTCGGACACTGAAGCTTTCTTT. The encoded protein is CSASDTEAFF.

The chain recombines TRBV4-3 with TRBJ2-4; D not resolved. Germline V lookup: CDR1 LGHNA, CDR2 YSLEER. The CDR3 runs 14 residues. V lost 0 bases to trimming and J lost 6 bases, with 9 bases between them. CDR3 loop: CASSQDTQINIQYF. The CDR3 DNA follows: TGCGCCAGCAGCCAAGATACACAGATAAACATTCAGTACTTC.

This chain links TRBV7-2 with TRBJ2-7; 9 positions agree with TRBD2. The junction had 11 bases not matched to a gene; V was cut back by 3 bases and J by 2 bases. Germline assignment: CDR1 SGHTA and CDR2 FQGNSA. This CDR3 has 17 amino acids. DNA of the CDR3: TGTGCCAGCAGCTTGTTGGGTAGCGGGAGCCTCACCTACGAGCAGTACTTC. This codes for CASSLLGSGSLTYEQYF.

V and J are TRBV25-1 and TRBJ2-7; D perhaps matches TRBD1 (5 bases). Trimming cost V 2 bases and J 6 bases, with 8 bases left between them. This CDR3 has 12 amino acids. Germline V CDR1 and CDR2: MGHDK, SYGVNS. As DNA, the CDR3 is TGTGCCAGCAGTGAAGGGGCCCTCGAGCAGTACTTC. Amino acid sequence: CASSEGALEQYF.

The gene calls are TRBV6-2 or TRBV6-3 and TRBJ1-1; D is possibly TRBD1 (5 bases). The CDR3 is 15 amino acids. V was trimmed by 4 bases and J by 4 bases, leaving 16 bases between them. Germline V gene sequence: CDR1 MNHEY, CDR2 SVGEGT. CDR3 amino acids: CASSFAGGRVTEAFF. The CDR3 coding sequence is TGTGCCAGCAGTTTCGCTGGGGGGAGGGTCACTGAAGCTTTCTTT.

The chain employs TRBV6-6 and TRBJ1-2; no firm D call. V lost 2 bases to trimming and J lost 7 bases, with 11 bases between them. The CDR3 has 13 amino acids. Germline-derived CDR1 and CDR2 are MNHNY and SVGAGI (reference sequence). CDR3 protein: CASSYQAGSGYTF. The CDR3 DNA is TGTGCCAGCAGTTACCAGGCAGGCAGTGGCTACACCTTC.